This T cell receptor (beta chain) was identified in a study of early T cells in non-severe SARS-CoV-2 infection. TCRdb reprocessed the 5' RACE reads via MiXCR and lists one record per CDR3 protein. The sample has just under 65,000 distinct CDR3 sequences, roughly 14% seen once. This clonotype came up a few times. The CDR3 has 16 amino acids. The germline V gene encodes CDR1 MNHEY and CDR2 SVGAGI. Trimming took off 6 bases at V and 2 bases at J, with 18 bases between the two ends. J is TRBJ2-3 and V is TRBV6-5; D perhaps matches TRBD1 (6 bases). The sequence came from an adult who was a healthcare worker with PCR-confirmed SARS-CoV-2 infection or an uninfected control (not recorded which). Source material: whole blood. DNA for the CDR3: TGTGCCAGCAGCAGAGGGACACCCAGGATCACAGATACGCAGTATTTT. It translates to CASSRGTPRITDTQYF.